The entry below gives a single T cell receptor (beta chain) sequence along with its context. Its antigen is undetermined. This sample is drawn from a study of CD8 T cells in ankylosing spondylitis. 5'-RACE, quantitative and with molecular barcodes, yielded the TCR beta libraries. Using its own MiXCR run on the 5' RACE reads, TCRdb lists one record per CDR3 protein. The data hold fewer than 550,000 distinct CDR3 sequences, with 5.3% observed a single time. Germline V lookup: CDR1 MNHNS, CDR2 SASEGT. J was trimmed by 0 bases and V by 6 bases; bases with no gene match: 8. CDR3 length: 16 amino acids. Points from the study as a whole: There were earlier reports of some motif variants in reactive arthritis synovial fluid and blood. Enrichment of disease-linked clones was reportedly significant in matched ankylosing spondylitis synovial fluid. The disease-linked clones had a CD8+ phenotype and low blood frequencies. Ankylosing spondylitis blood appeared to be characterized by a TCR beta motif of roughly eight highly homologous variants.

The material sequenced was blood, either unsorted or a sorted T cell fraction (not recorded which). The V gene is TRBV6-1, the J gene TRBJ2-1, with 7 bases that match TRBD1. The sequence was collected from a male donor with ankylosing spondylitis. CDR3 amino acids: CASSRDSYSSYNEQFF. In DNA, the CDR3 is TGTGCCAGCAGCCGGGACAGCTATAGCTCCTACAATGAGCAGTTCTTC.